This is a list of T cell receptor beta chains from one sample in a study of T-cell memory formation after mild COVID-19. MiXCR, run by TCRdb on the 5' RACE reads, gives a single entry per CDR3 protein. The repertoire holds 400,000 to 500,000 distinct CDR3 sequences, roughly 18% seen once, with roughly 21% in the top ten. Sequencing was done on a sample of PBMCs or a T cell subset sorted from them (not recorded which). The receptors shown here come from a man aged 18 to 35 who had mild COVID-19 (a few samples of this study predate the infection). Cell type and time point are not known. The CDR3 runs from the conserved cysteine through the conserved F or W. The D gene is left open where the match is weak. Part of the rows lack a size; the others show once, few, many or a class for expanded clones.

d_call: .; clone_size: once; j_call: TRBJ2-3; v_call: TRBV28; cdr3_nt: TGTGCCAGCTCACAGGCTCAGAAAGATACGCAGTATTTT; cdr3_aa: CASSQAQKDTQYF
d_call: .; clone_size: many; j_call: TRBJ2-1; v_call: TRBV7-7; cdr3_nt: TGTGCCACCCGTTCGGTGACCTCCTACAATGAGCAGTTCTTC; cdr3_aa: CATRSVTSYNEQFF
d_call: TRBD1; clone_size: .; j_call: TRBJ2-1; v_call: TRBV6-6; cdr3_nt: TGTGCCAGCACTCCAGACAGGGGGCTTCGGTATGAGCAGTTCTTC; cdr3_aa: CASTPDRGLRYEQFF
d_call: TRBD2; clone_size: few; j_call: TRBJ2-3; v_call: TRBV28; cdr3_nt: TGTGCCAGCAGTTTTAGCGGGGGGGGTCCTAATACGCAGTATTTT; cdr3_aa: CASSFSGGGPNTQYF
d_call: .; clone_size: many; j_call: TRBJ1-1; v_call: TRBV12-3/TRBV12-4; cdr3_nt: TGTGCCAGCAGTGAACAGGTGAACACTGAAGCTTTCTTT; cdr3_aa: CASSEQVNTEAFF
d_call: .; clone_size: few; j_call: TRBJ2-6; v_call: TRBV12-3/TRBV12-4; cdr3_nt: TGTGCCAGCAGTAACTACGGGGCCAACGTCCTGACTTTC; cdr3_aa: CASSNYGANVLTF
d_call: .; clone_size: few; j_call: TRBJ2-3; v_call: TRBV7-2; cdr3_nt: TGTGCCAGCAGCCCAGCGCGAGGAGATACGCAGTATTTT; cdr3_aa: CASSPARGDTQYF
d_call: TRBD1; clone_size: .; j_call: TRBJ1-1; v_call: TRBV4-1; cdr3_nt: TGCGCCAGCAGCCGAAAGGCTGGGACAGCTAACACTGAAGCTTTCTTT; cdr3_aa: CASSRKAGTANTEAFF
d_call: TRBD2; clone_size: .; j_call: TRBJ2-7; v_call: TRBV10-3; cdr3_nt: TGTGCCATCAGGGCTAGCGGGGCTCCCTACGAGCAGTACTTC; cdr3_aa: CAIRASGAPYEQYF
d_call: .; clone_size: .; j_call: TRBJ1-2; v_call: TRBV11-2; cdr3_nt: TGTGCCAGCAGCTTATCGGGGGGACTCTCATATGGCTACACCTTC; cdr3_aa: CASSLSGGLSYGYTF
d_call: TRBD2; clone_size: once; j_call: TRBJ2-3; v_call: TRBV20-1; cdr3_nt: TGCAGTGCTAACACGGGGGGAATAGCTGGGCCCACAGATACGCAGTATTTT; cdr3_aa: CSANTGGIAGPTDTQYF
d_call: .; clone_size: few; j_call: TRBJ1-2; v_call: TRBV10-3; cdr3_nt: TGTGCCGTTACCGTGACAGAGAACTATGGCTACACCTTC; cdr3_aa: CAVTVTENYGYTF
d_call: .; clone_size: .; j_call: TRBJ1-1; v_call: TRBV2; cdr3_nt: TGTGCCAGCAGTGAAGCGCTTGCGCGCACTGAAGCTTTCTTT; cdr3_aa: CASSEALARTEAFF
d_call: .; clone_size: .; j_call: TRBJ2-4; v_call: TRBV4-3; cdr3_nt: TGCGCCAGCAGCCAAGACCCTTTTCAGGACGGAAACATTCAGTACTTC; cdr3_aa: CASSQDPFQDGNIQYF
d_call: .; clone_size: few; j_call: TRBJ1-2; v_call: TRBV6-6; cdr3_nt: TGTGCCAGCAGTTCCTCCCGGGGGACTAACTATGGCTACACCTTC; cdr3_aa: CASSSSRGTNYGYTF
d_call: .; clone_size: .; j_call: TRBJ1-2; v_call: TRBV5-6; cdr3_nt: TGTGCCAGCAGCACGACCGGGTCGAACTATGGCTACACCTTC; cdr3_aa: CASSTTGSNYGYTF
d_call: .; clone_size: few; j_call: TRBJ2-1; v_call: TRBV4-3; cdr3_nt: TGCGCCAGCAGCCAAGATTGGAGGGGGGCGGACCACAATGAGCAGTTCTTC; cdr3_aa: CASSQDWRGADHNEQFF
d_call: TRBD2; clone_size: many; j_call: TRBJ2-2; v_call: TRBV4-2; cdr3_nt: TGTGCCAGCAGCCGGACTAGCACCGGGGAGCTGTTTTTT; cdr3_aa: CASSRTSTGELFF
d_call: TRBD2; clone_size: few; j_call: TRBJ2-5; v_call: TRBV7-8; cdr3_nt: TGTGCCAGCAGCTTCGTAGCGGGGGGGGTGACCCAGTACTTC; cdr3_aa: CASSFVAGGVTQYF
d_call: .; clone_size: .; j_call: TRBJ2-3; v_call: TRBV5-1; cdr3_nt: TGCGCCAGCAGCTCAAATACGCAGTATTTT; cdr3_aa: CASSSNTQYF
d_call: .; clone_size: .; j_call: TRBJ2-7; v_call: TRBV7-9; cdr3_nt: TGTGCCAGCAGCCCCGGGTTGCACGAGCAGTACTTC; cdr3_aa: CASSPGLHEQYF